These T cell receptor beta chains were read from a single sample in a study of T cell changes during pregnancy in multiple sclerosis. Only in-frame clones appear in the TCRdb table, and some are missing; sequencing was by immunoSEQ multiplex PCR. This table has tens of thousands of clones, roughly 93% appearing once. The sequences come from CD8+ T cells from peripheral blood mononuclear cells, collected in the second trimester of pregnancy. The receptors shown here come from a female donor with multiple sclerosis, enrolled in a pregnancy study. Each CDR3 is given with its conserved first and last residue. The order of the fields is D gene, clone size, V gene, J gene, CDR3 protein, CDR3 DNA. A D gene is named only where the DNA matches it firmly. Part of the rows lack a size; the others show once, few, many or a class for expanded clones.

D gene: TRBD1
clone size: once
V gene: TRBV6-1
J gene: TRBJ1-4
CDR3 protein: CASSADRPATNEKLFF
CDR3 DNA: TGTGCCAGCAGTGCGGACAGGCCAGCAACTAATGAAAAACTGTTTTTT

D gene: TRBD1
clone size: -
V gene: TRBV7-6
J gene: TRBJ2-7
CDR3 protein: CASSSNPGQNYEQYF
CDR3 DNA: TGTGCCAGCAGTTCCAACCCGGGACAGAACTACGAGCAGTACTTC

D gene: -
clone size: once
V gene: TRBV5-1
J gene: TRBJ2-7
CDR3 protein: CASSLDGHYYEQYF
CDR3 DNA: TGCGCCAGCAGCTTGGACGGACATTACTACGAGCAGTACTTC

D gene: -
clone size: -
V gene: TRBV4-1
J gene: TRBJ1-5
CDR3 protein: CASSQDRTPAGGEDQPQHF
CDR3 DNA: TGCGCCAGCAGCCAAGACCGAACCCCGGCGGGGGGCGAGGATCAGCCCCAGCATTTT

D gene: -
clone size: -
V gene: TRBV30
J gene: TRBJ2-1
CDR3 protein: CAWNPPLRDSNEQFF
CDR3 DNA: TGTGCCTGGAATCCACCTTTGAGGGACTCAAATGAGCAGTTCTTC

D gene: TRBD1
clone size: -
V gene: TRBV7-9
J gene: TRBJ1-1
CDR3 protein: CASSLGQGLAEAFF
CDR3 DNA: TGTGCCAGCAGCTTAGGACAGGGGCTTGCTGAAGCTTTCTTT

D gene: -
clone size: -
V gene: TRBV6-1
J gene: TRBJ2-2
CDR3 protein: CASSEGYVTGELFF
CDR3 DNA: TGTGCCAGCAGTGAAGGCTACGTCACCGGGGAGCTGTTTTTT

D gene: -
clone size: -
V gene: TRBV5-4
J gene: TRBJ2-7
CDR3 protein: CASSLEGYNEQYF
CDR3 DNA: TGTGCCAGCAGCTTGGAGGGGTACAACGAGCAGTACTTC

D gene: -
clone size: once
V gene: TRBV19
J gene: TRBJ2-2
CDR3 protein: CASSIWAENTGELFF
CDR3 DNA: TGTGCCAGTAGTATATGGGCAGAGAACACCGGGGAGCTGTTTTTT

D gene: TRBD2
clone size: -
V gene: TRBV11-3
J gene: TRBJ2-2
CDR3 protein: CASSSRSLAGPPTGELFF
CDR3 DNA: TGTGCCAGCAGCTCTAGGTCATTAGCGGGACCTCCTACCGGGGAGCTGTTTTTT

D gene: -
clone size: -
V gene: TRBV9
J gene: TRBJ1-6
CDR3 protein: CASSVDEGYDSPLHF
CDR3 DNA: TGTGCCAGCAGCGTAGATGAGGGTTACGATTCACCCCTCCACTTT

D gene: -
clone size: -
V gene: TRBV5-8
J gene: TRBJ2-3
CDR3 protein: CASSFVAASTDTQYF
CDR3 DNA: TGTGCCAGCAGCTTTGTAGCGGCAAGCACAGATACGCAGTATTTT

D gene: -
clone size: once
V gene: TRBV7-8
J gene: TRBJ1-1
CDR3 protein: CASSLALAANTEAFF
CDR3 DNA: TGTGCCAGCAGCTTAGCGTTGGCGGCGAACACTGAAGCTTTCTTT

D gene: -
clone size: -
V gene: TRBV6-1
J gene: TRBJ1-6
CDR3 protein: CASIPLAFNSPLHF
CDR3 DNA: TGTGCCAGCATCCCTTTGGCCTTCAATTCACCCCTCCACTTT

D gene: TRBD1
clone size: -
V gene: TRBV7-3
J gene: TRBJ1-1
CDR3 protein: CASSSGQGNTEAFF
CDR3 DNA: TGTGCCAGCAGCTCGGGACAGGGGAACACTGAAGCTTTCTTT

D gene: -
clone size: -
V gene: TRBV7-9
J gene: TRBJ2-1
CDR3 protein: CASSLDWAIEQFF
CDR3 DNA: TGTGCCAGCAGCTTAGACTGGGCCATTGAGCAGTTCTTC

D gene: TRBD2
clone size: -
V gene: TRBV27
J gene: TRBJ2-1
CDR3 protein: CASSSLAGGPGYNEQFF
CDR3 DNA: TGTGCCAGCAGTTCCTTAGCGGGAGGGCCTGGATACAATGAGCAGTTCTTC

D gene: TRBD2
clone size: -
V gene: TRBV5-1
J gene: TRBJ2-3
CDR3 protein: CASRGTSGGATDTQYF
CDR3 DNA: TGCGCCAGCAGGGGGACTAGCGGGGGGGCCACAGATACGCAGTATTTT

D gene: -
clone size: -
V gene: TRBV4-3
J gene: TRBJ1-5
CDR3 protein: CASSADGSNQPQHF
CDR3 DNA: TGCGCCAGCAGCGCTGACGGGAGCAATCAGCCCCAGCATTTT

D gene: -
clone size: -
V gene: TRBV7-2
J gene: TRBJ2-7
CDR3 protein: CASSFPPEGTGYEQYF
CDR3 DNA: TGTGCCAGCAGCTTTCCGCCAGAAGGGACTGGCTACGAGCAGTACTTC

D gene: TRBD1
clone size: -
V gene: TRBV29-1
J gene: TRBJ2-1
CDR3 protein: CSVEEAGGSYNEQFF
CDR3 DNA: TGCAGCGTTGAAGAGGCAGGGGGCTCCTACAATGAGCAGTTCTTC

D gene: TRBD1
clone size: -
V gene: TRBV27
J gene: TRBJ2-7
CDR3 protein: CASRTGGEQYF
CDR3 DNA: TGTGCCAGCAGGACAGGGGGCGAGCAGTACTTC

D gene: TRBD1
clone size: -
V gene: TRBV27
J gene: TRBJ2-7
CDR3 protein: CASRQGASYEQYF
CDR3 DNA: TGTGCCAGCAGGCAGGGGGCGTCCTACGAGCAGTACTTC

D gene: -
clone size: -
V gene: TRBV9
J gene: TRBJ1-6
CDR3 protein: CASSVDLGANSPLHF
CDR3 DNA: TGTGCCAGCAGCGTAGATCTGGGAGCCAATTCACCCCTCCACTTT

D gene: -
clone size: -
V gene: TRBV15
J gene: TRBJ2-7
CDR3 protein: CATSRAAGRDVYEQYF
CDR3 DNA: TGTGCCACCAGCAGAGCGGCAGGGCGGGACGTCTACGAGCAGTACTTC

D gene: TRBD1
clone size: -
V gene: TRBV9
J gene: TRBJ2-1
CDR3 protein: CASSGDGTGGNEQFF
CDR3 DNA: TGTGCCAGCAGCGGAGACGGGACAGGGGGCAATGAGCAGTTCTTC

D gene: -
clone size: -
V gene: TRBV6-1
J gene: TRBJ2-2
CDR3 protein: CASTWEANTGELFF
CDR3 DNA: TGTGCCAGCACCTGGGAGGCGAACACCGGGGAGCTGTTTTTT

D gene: TRBD2
clone size: -
V gene: TRBV2
J gene: TRBJ2-5
CDR3 protein: CASSETPLAGEGETQYF
CDR3 DNA: TGTGCCAGCAGTGAAACCCCACTAGCGGGGGAGGGAGAGACCCAGTACTTC

D gene: TRBD1
clone size: -
V gene: TRBV2
J gene: TRBJ2-3
CDR3 protein: CASPDRGDGDTQYF
CDR3 DNA: TGTGCCAGCCCTGACAGGGGTGATGGAGATACGCAGTATTTT

D gene: TRBD2
clone size: -
V gene: TRBV5-1
J gene: TRBJ2-1
CDR3 protein: CASSLGTSGASSYNEQFF
CDR3 DNA: TGCGCCAGCAGCCTCGGGACTAGCGGGGCGAGCTCCTACAATGAGCAGTTCTTC

D gene: -
clone size: -
V gene: TRBV27
J gene: TRBJ2-1
CDR3 protein: CASTPILLAPNGEQFF
CDR3 DNA: TGTGCCAGCACCCCAATTCTACTAGCCCCCAATGGCGAGCAGTTCTTC

D gene: -
clone size: -
V gene: TRBV9
J gene: TRBJ2-7
CDR3 protein: CASSVDGGVSYEQYF
CDR3 DNA: TGTGCCAGCAGCGTAGACGGGGGAGTGTCCTACGAGCAGTACTTC

D gene: -
clone size: -
V gene: TRBV29-1
J gene: TRBJ1-2
CDR3 protein: CSVELQGTNYGYTF
CDR3 DNA: TGCAGCGTTGAACTGCAGGGGACTAACTATGGCTACACCTTC

D gene: -
clone size: -
V gene: TRBV7-9
J gene: TRBJ2-5
CDR3 protein: CASSSRETLYQETQYF
CDR3 DNA: TGTGCCAGCAGCAGCCGGGAGACCCTGTACCAAGAGACCCAGTACTTC

D gene: TRBD1
clone size: -
V gene: TRBV2
J gene: TRBJ1-2
CDR3 protein: CASRLQGAWGYTF
CDR3 DNA: TGTGCCAGCAGGCTACAGGGGGCTTGGGGCTACACCTTC

D gene: TRBD1
clone size: -
V gene: TRBV29-1
J gene: TRBJ2-7
CDR3 protein: CSVEDRGGADDEQYF
CDR3 DNA: TGCAGCGTTGAAGATCGAGGGGGCGCTGACGACGAGCAGTACTTC

D gene: TRBD2
clone size: -
V gene: TRBV11-3
J gene: TRBJ2-1
CDR3 protein: CASSLGVGREAYNEQFF
CDR3 DNA: TGTGCCAGCAGCTTAGGGGTTGGGCGGGAGGCTTACAATGAGCAGTTCTTC

D gene: TRBD1
clone size: -
V gene: TRBV7-2
J gene: TRBJ2-2
CDR3 protein: CASSLAGQYTGELFF
CDR3 DNA: TGTGCCAGCAGCTTAGCGGGACAGTACACCGGGGAGCTGTTTTTT

D gene: -
clone size: once
V gene: TRBV20-1
J gene: TRBJ2-3
CDR3 protein: CSAKGVDTQYF
CDR3 DNA: TGCAGTGCCAAAGGGGTGGATACGCAGTATTTT

D gene: -
clone size: -
V gene: TRBV7-3
J gene: TRBJ1-1
CDR3 protein: CASSPLGGNTEAFF
CDR3 DNA: TGTGCCAGCAGCCCCCTCGGAGGGAACACTGAAGCTTTCTTT

D gene: TRBD1
clone size: -
V gene: TRBV7-9
J gene: TRBJ1-5
CDR3 protein: CASSRTGDYSNQPQHF
CDR3 DNA: TGTGCCAGCAGCCGGACAGGGGACTATAGCAATCAGCCCCAGCATTTT